One and the same sample provided the 21 T cell receptor beta chains below, sequenced in a study of B cell selection in AIRE deficiency. CD4+CD127+ cells were sorted as the conventional CD4 T cells. The table came from immunoSEQ multiplex PCR; TCRdb's copy has only in-frame clones and leaves some out. This repertoire shows about 24,000 clones, just under 97% found once; its top ten account for approximately 0.22%. Sequences were obtained from conventional CD4+ T cells sorted from PBMCs. These receptors all come from a human donor with AIRE deficiency.

This sequence joins TRBV5-8 and TRBJ2-1; tentatively, D is TRBD2 (5 bases). The V and J ends lost 0 bases and 2 bases respectively, with 15 bases between them. Germline CDR1 SGHTS, CDR2 YDEGEE. The CDR3 consists of 17 residues. The CDR3 region has the DNA TGTGCCAGCAGCTTGGCGGGGAGTGGCACGCCCTACAATGAGCAGTTCTTC. Translation: CASSLAGSGTPYNEQFF.

This chain links TRBV7-7 with TRBJ2-1, with 15 bases matching TRBD2. In germline, CDR1 is SSHAT, CDR2 FNYEAQ (reference sequence). This CDR3 region has 17 residues. The V gene end was trimmed by 5 bases and the J gene end by 5 bases; junction bases not matched to a gene: 7. CDR3 protein: CASSPGLAGGPNNEQFF. In nucleotides, the CDR3 is TGTGCCAGCAGCCCAGGACTAGCGGGAGGGCCCAACAATGAGCAGTTCTTC.

This clone has a single count. Other DNA sequences of this sample code for an identical CDR3. The V gene is TRBV7-3, the J gene TRBJ2-1; 11 nucleotides match TRBD2. The CDR3 spans 14 residues. Germline V CDR1 and CDR2: SGHTA, FQGTGA. V lost 5 bases, J lost 7 bases, and 4 bases stayed unmatched. This CDR3 reads CASSLRTSGNEQFF. The CDR3 coding sequence is TGTGCCAGCAGCCTCAGGACTAGCGGGAATGAGCAGTTCTTC.

In its sample, this clone was seen once. The rearrangement joins TRBV19 to TRBJ1-4; no clear D. CDR1 and CDR2 (germline): LNHDA, SQIVND (reference sequence). This CDR3 contains 14 residues. V gave up 7 bases and J gave up 4 bases, with 13 bases separating them. CDR3 loop: CASNMPGYNEKLFF. Here the CDR3 DNA reads TGTGCCAGTAATATGCCCGGGTATAATGAAAAACTGTTTTTT.

The rearrangement joins TRBV4-3 to TRBJ1-2; D perhaps matches TRBD1 (5 bases). This CDR3 contains 14 residues. V lost 0 bases and J lost 8, with 13 bases in between. In germline, CDR1 is LGHNA, CDR2 YSLEER. The CDR3 is CASSQDRGARGYTF. As DNA, the CDR3 is TGCGCCAGCAGCCAAGATCGCGGGGCTCGGGGCTACACCTTC.

A word on this clone: Relative to the germline gene, one junction end is altered; a read error may explain this. The chain employs TRBV5-4 and TRBJ2-5; the match to TRBD2 covers 12 bases. The CDR3 spans 15 residues. Germline loops: CDR1 SGHNT, CDR2 YYREEE (reference sequence). The CDR3 nucleotides are TGTGCCAGCAGCTTGGGACTAGCGGGAGTAGAGGCCCAGTACTTC. Protein product: CASSLGLAGVEAQYF.

The rearrangement links TRBV5-1 to TRBJ2-3; 10 bases map to TRBD2. The V segment lost 4 bases and the J segment 4 bases; nucleotides outside the gene matches: 9. Germline V lookup: CDR1 SGHRS, CDR2 YFSETQ. This CDR3 is 16 amino acids long. Here the CDR3 DNA reads TGCGCCAGCAGCCCCCTGGCTAGCGGGAGAGCAGATACGCAGTATTTT. It is translated as CASSPLASGRADTQYF. The full variable domain, rest sourced from reference TRBV5-1 and TRBJ2-3, is KAGVTQTPRYLIKTRGQQVTLSCSPISGHRSVSWYQQTPGQGLQFLFEYFSETQRNKGNFPGRFSGRQFSNSRSEMNVSTLELGDSALYLCASSPLASGRADTQYFGPGTRLTVL.

This chain links TRBV5-4 with TRBJ2-5; D call uncertain. Trimming pared 1 base from V and 3 bases from J, leaving 7 bases between. This CDR3 is built from 13 residues. Germline-derived CDR1 and CDR2 are SGHNT and YYREEE (reference sequence). CDR3 coding DNA: TGTGCCAGCAGCTTGCCCGGAGAAGAGACCCAGTACTTC. Amino acids: CASSLPGEETQYF.

This clone was detected only once. A read error may account for a junction end that differs from germline. Different DNA sequences within this sample yield the same CDR3. The chain carries TRBV7-2 and TRBJ2-7; D is uncertain. In germline, CDR1 is SGHTA, CDR2 FQGNSA. The CDR3 contains 12 residues. The CDR3 sequence is CASSLPDPEQYF. The CDR3 nucleotides read TGCGCCAGCAGCTTACCCGACCCCGAGCAGTACTTC.

V and J are TRBV4-3 and TRBJ2-4, with a weak D call TRBD1 (7 bases). Per the germline V gene, CDR1 is LGHNA and CDR2 is YSLEER. V lost 0 bases, J lost 11 bases, and 17 bases lay in between. The CDR3 runs to 15 residues. The CDR3, as DNA: TGCGCCAGCAGCCAAGATGGGCAGGGGGGTATTGTTCAGTACTTC. The encoded protein is CASSQDGQGGIVQYF.

This sequence joins TRBV27 and TRBJ2-3, with TRBD2 matching 8 bases. V lost 8 bases, J lost 3 bases, and 4 bases stayed unmatched. There are 13 residues in the CDR3. CDR1 MNHEY and CDR2 SMNVEV come from the germline V gene (reference sequence). The DNA of the CDR3 is TGTGCCAGCGCGGGAGGAAGGACAGATACGCAGTATTTT. Its translation: CASAGGRTDTQYF.

The chain is built from TRBV6-1 and TRBJ2-2; weak D call: TRBD2 (6 bases). V was pared by 6 bases and J by 0 bases, with 11 bases between. Germline-derived CDR1 and CDR2 are MNHNS and SASEGT. The CDR3 extends over 15 amino acids. For the CDR3, the DNA is TGTGCCAGCAGGCGCGGGACGGCGAACACCGGGGAGCTGTTTTTT. Encoded protein: CASRRGTANTGELFF.

The chain combines TRBV18 with TRBJ2-1; possible D gene TRBD1, 6 bases. The germline gives CDR1 KGHSH, CDR2 LQKENI. V dropped 3 bases and J dropped 5 bases, with 20 bases sitting between them. This CDR3 has 17 residues. Here the CDR3 DNA reads TGTGCCAGCTCACCCCCGGTGGGACACGCGCGAAACAATGAGCAGTTCTTC. It codes for CASSPPVGHARNNEQFF.

The chain employs TRBV25-1 and TRBJ1-3; possibly TRBD1 for D (6 bases). This CDR3 is 14 amino acids long. V lost 3 bases to trimming and J lost 4 bases, with 10 bases between them. Germline CDR1 and CDR2: MGHDK and SYGVNS. Here the CDR3 reads CASSDRGGGNTIYF. The CDR3 DNA follows: TGTGCCAGCAGTGACAGGGGAGGAGGAAACACCATATATTTT.

The rearrangement links TRBV9 to TRBJ1-5; no definite D call. This CDR3 has 15 residues. Germline-derived CDR1 and CDR2 are SGDLS and YYNGEE. Trimming stripped 0 bases from V and 0 bases from J, with 7 bases between. In DNA form, the CDR3 reads TGTGCCAGCAGCGTAGACCCAAATAGCAATCAGCCCCAGCATTTT. Its translation: CASSVDPNSNQPQHF.

Only a few counts were recorded for this clone. The rearrangement links TRBV15 to TRBJ2-2; the match to TRBD2 covers 7 bases. The trim removed 4 bases at V and 6 bases at J, leaving 5 bases unmatched. This CDR3 has 14 amino acids. Germline V lookup: CDR1 LNHNV, CDR2 YYDKDF (reference sequence). CDR3 protein: CATSKKRGAGELFF. CDR3 DNA sequence: TGTGCCACCAGCAAAAAACGGGGGGCCGGGGAGCTGTTTTTT.

The chain is built from TRBV19 and TRBJ1-5; 7 positions match TRBD1. This CDR3 spans 12 amino acids. Germline lookup yields CDR1 LNHDA and CDR2 SQIVND (reference sequence). Trimming at V came to 9 bases and at J to 9 bases, leaving 8 bases not matched to a gene. The CDR3 reads CASRQGERPQHF. The CDR3 coding sequence is TGTGCCAGCAGACAGGGAGAACGGCCCCAGCATTTT.

The V and J genes are TRBV6-6 and TRBJ1-4; TRBD1 might be the D (5 bases). Trimming took 6 bases from V and 4 from J, leaving 15 bases between them. CDR3 length: 15 amino acids. Germline V gene sequence: CDR1 MNHNY, CDR2 SVGAGI (reference sequence). The CDR3 here is CASSLLTGGNEKLFF. The DNA of the CDR3 is TGTGCCAGCAGCCTCCTGACGGGGGGTAATGAAAAACTGTTTTTT.

The chain joins TRBV9 to TRBJ2-1; the D gene is possibly TRBD2 (5 bases). CDR1 and CDR2 from the germline V gene are SGDLS and YYNGEE. The CDR3 has 13 amino acids. V shed 6 bases and J shed 9 bases, with 16 bases lying between them. As DNA, the CDR3 is TGTGCCAGCAACGGGCGGGCGAGCCGTGAGCAGTTCTTC. It translates to CASNGRASREQFF.

The chain is built from TRBV30 and TRBJ2-7; a weak D match, TRBD2 (7 bases). The CDR3 is 16 residues long. V lost 2 bases and J lost 2, with 19 bases in between. Germline V gene data show CDR1 as GTSNPN and CDR2 as SVGIG (reference sequence). DNA for the CDR3: TGTGCCTGGAGTCAGAGGGGAGGGGGGAAGACCTACGAGCAGTACTTC. It translates to CAWSQRGGGKTYEQYF.

The chain couples TRBV6-5 to TRBJ1-5; D remains ambiguous. CDR1 and CDR2 (germline): MNHEY, SVGAGI. CDR3 length: 14 amino acids. V lost 6 bases and J lost 5, with 14 bases in between. CDR3 DNA sequence: TGTGCCAGCAGCCCCGGGCGGGCGTATCAGCCCCAGCATTTT. Its translation: CASSPGRAYQPQHF.